This T cell receptor beta chain comes out of a study of cytomegalovirus exposure and HLA in healthy donors. The study, taken as a whole, reports: Several of the most significant clusters appeared, in a later analysis, to be linked to common viral pathogens. When analyzed later, the rates of TCR association showed variation by HLA locus, with DRB1 the most and HLA-C the fewest.

The PCR employed 60 Vbeta primers together with 13 Jbeta primers. Produced via immunoSEQ multiplex PCR; TCRdb's table is partial and in-frame only. The sample holds around 180,000 clones, roughly 83% seen once. CDR1 and CDR2 from the germline V gene are SGHAT and FQNNGV. The J segment lost 7 bases and the V segment lost 5 bases, leaving 10 bases of the junction unmatched. This CDR3 contains 16 residues. As concerns this clone: Its specificity is unknown.

The V call is TRBV11-2, the J call TRBJ2-1; 11 positions agree with TRBD2. The sample taken for sequencing was PBMCs. The sequence derives from a boy aged 2 to 10 in good health and CMV-seronegative. In nucleotides, the CDR3 is TGTGCCAGCAGCCCGATTAGCGGGGGGGCTAGAAATGAGCAGTTCTTC. The encoded protein is CASSPISGGARNEQFF.